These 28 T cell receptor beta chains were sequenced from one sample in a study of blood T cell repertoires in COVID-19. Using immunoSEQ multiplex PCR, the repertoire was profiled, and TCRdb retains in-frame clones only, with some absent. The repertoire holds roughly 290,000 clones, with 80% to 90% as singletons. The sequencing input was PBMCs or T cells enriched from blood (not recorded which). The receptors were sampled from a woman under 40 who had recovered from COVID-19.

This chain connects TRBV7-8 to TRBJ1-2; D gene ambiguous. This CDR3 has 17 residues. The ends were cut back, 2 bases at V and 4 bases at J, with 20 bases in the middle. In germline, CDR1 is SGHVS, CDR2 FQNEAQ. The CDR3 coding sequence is TGTGCCAGCAGCTTATCCTACCTTGCCGGAAGGAGCTATGGCTACACCTTC. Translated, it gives CASSLSYLAGRSYGYTF.

Written as DNA, the CDR3 is TGTGCCACCAGTGATTTTCTAGCGGGGGGAGTGCAGTTCTTC. Protein sequence: CATSDFLAGGVQFF. The V gene is TRBV24-1, the J gene TRBJ2-1; TRBD2 agrees at 11 bases. The CDR3 runs 14 residues. CDR1 is KGHDR and CDR2 is SFDVKD in the germline V gene. Trimming removed 1 base from V and 12 bases from J; junction bases left unmatched: 4.

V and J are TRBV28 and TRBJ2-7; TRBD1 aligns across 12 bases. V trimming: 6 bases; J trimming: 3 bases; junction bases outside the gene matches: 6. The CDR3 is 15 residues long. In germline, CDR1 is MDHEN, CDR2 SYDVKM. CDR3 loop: CASRGTGGRYYEQYF. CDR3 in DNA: TGTGCCAGCAGAGGGACAGGGGGCCGATACTACGAGCAGTACTTC.

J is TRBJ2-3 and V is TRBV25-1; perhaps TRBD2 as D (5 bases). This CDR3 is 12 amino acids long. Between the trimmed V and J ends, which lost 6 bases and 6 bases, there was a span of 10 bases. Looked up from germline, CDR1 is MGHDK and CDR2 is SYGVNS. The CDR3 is CASRTPGDTQYF. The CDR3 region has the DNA TGTGCCAGCAGGACCCCGGGGGATACGCAGTATTTT. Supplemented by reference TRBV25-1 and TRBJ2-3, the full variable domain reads EADIYQTPRYLVIGTGKKITLECSQTMGHDKMYWYQQDPGMELHLIHYSYGVNSTEKGDLSSESTVSRIRTEHFPLTLESARPSHTSQYLCASRTPGDTQYFGPGTRLTVL.

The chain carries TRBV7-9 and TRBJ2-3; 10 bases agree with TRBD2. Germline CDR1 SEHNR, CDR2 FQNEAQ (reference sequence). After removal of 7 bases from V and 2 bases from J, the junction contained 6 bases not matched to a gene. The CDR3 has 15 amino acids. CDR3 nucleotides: TGTGCCAGCACCCAACTAGCGGGGCCCACAGATACGCAGTATTTT. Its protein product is CASTQLAGPTDTQYF.

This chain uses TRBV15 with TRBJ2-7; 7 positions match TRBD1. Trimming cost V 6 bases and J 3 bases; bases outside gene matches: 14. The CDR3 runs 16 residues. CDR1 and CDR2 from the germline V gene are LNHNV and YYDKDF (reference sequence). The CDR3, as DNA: TGTGCCACCAGTACAGAAAGGACAGGACTTCACTACGAGCAGTACTTC. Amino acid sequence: CATSTERTGLHYEQYF.

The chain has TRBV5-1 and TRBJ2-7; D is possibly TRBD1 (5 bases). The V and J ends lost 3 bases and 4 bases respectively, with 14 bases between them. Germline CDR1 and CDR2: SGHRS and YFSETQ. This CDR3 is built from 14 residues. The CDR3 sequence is CASSWPREGYEQYF. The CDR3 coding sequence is TGCGCCAGCAGCTGGCCCAGGGAAGGTTACGAGCAGTACTTC.

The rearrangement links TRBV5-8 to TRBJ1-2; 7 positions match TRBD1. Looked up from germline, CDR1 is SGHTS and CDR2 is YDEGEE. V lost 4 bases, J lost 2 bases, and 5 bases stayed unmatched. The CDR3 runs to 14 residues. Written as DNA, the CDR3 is TGTGCCAGCAGCGAGATGACAGGGAACTATGGCTACACCTTC. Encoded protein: CASSEMTGNYGYTF.

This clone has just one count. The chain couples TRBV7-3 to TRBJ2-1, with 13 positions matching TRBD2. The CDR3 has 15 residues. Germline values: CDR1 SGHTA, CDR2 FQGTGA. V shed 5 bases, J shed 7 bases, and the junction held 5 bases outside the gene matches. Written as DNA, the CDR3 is TGTGCCAGCAGCCCGACTAGCGGGAGGTCGAATGAGCAGTTCTTC. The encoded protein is CASSPTSGRSNEQFF.

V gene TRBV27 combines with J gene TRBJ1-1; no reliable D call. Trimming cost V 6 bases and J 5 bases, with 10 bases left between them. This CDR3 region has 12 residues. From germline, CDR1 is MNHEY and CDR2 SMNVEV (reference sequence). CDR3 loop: CASSTGETEAFF. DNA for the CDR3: TGTGCCAGCAGCACCGGGGAGACTGAAGCTTTCTTT.

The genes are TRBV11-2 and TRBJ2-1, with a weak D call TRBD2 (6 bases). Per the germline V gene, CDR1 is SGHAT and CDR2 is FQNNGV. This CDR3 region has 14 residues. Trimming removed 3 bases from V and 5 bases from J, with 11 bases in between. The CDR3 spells CASSFWGLDNEQFF. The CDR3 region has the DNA TGTGCCAGCAGCTTTTGGGGACTCGACAATGAGCAGTTCTTC.

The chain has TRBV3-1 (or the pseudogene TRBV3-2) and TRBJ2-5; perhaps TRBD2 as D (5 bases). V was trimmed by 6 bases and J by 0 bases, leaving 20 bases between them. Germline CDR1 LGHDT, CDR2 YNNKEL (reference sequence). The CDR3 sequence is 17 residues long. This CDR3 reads CASRSKRFPLNQETQYF. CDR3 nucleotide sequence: TGTGCCAGCAGGAGTAAGCGGTTCCCACTCAACCAAGAGACCCAGTACTTC.

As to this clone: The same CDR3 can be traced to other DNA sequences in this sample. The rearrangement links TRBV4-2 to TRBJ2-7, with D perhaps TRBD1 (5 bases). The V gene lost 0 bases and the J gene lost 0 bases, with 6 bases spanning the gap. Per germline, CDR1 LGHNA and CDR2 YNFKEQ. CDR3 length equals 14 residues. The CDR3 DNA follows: TGTGCCAGCAGCCAAGACAGGGACTCCTACGAGCAGTACTTC. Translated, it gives CASSQDRDSYEQYF.

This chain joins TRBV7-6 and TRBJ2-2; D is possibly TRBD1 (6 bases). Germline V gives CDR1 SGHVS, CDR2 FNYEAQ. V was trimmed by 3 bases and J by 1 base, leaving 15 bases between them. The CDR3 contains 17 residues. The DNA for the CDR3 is TGTGCCAGCAGCTTCCCCAGGACAGTTAAGAACACCGGGGAGCTGTTTTTT. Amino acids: CASSFPRTVKNTGELFF.

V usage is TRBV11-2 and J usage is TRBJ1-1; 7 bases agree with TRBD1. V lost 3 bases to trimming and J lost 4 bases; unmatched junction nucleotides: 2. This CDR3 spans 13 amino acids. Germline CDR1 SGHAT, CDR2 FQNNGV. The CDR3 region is CASSLTGFTEAFF. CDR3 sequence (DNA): TGTGCCAGCAGCTTGACAGGGTTCACTGAAGCTTTCTTT.

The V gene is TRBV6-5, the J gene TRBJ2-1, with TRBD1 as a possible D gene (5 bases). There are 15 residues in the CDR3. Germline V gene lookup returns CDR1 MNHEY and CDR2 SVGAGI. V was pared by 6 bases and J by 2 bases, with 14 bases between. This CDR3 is CASSPGLVPYNEQFF. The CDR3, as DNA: TGTGCCAGCAGCCCAGGGTTAGTCCCCTACAATGAGCAGTTCTTC.

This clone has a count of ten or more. CDR3 in DNA: TGTGCTTTTCAAGTGGGGGATATAGCGGGAGATAGTTTCTACAATGAGCAGTTCTTC. Residues: CAFQVGDIAGDSFYNEQFF. The chain couples TRBV2 to TRBJ2-1; TRBD2 aligns across 9 bases. CDR1 and CDR2 (germline): SNHLY, FYNNEI. The CDR3 is made up of 19 amino acids.

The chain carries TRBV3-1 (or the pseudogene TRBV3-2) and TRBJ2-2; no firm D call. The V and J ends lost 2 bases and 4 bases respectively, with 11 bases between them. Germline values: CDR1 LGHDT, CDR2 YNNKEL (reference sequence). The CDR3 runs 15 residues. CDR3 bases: TGTGCCAGCAGCCAACTCAGACTCGTCACCGGGGAGCTGTTTTTT. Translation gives CASSQLRLVTGELFF.

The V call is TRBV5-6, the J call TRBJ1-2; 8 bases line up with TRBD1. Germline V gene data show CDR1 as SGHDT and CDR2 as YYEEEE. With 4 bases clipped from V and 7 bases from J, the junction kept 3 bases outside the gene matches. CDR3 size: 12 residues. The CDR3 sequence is CASSRQGIGYTF. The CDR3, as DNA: TGTGCCAGCAGCCGACAGGGGATTGGCTACACCTTC.

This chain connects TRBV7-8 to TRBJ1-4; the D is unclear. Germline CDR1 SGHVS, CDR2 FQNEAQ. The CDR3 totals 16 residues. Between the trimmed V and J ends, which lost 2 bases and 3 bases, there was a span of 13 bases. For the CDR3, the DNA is TGTGCCAGCAGCTTAAAGGCGGCGGGAGCTAATGAAAAACTGTTTTTT. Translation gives CASSLKAAGANEKLFF.

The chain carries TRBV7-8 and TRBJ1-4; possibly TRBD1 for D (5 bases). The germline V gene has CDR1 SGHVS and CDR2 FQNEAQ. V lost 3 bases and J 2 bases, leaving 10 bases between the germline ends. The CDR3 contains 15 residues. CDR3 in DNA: TGTGCCAGCAGCTTCAGCGGGGGTACTAATGAAAAACTGTTTTTT. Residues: CASSFSGGTNEKLFF.

Here the CDR3 DNA reads TGTGCCAGCAGGTTAACAGGGGTGGCTTCACCCCTCCACTTT. This sequence encodes CASRLTGVASPLHF. The chain joins TRBV7-9 to TRBJ1-6; 7 bases align to TRBD1. The V and J ends lost 6 bases and 9 bases, in that order; junction bases with no gene match: 8. Germline loops: CDR1 SEHNR, CDR2 FQNEAQ (reference sequence). The CDR3 length is 14 residues.

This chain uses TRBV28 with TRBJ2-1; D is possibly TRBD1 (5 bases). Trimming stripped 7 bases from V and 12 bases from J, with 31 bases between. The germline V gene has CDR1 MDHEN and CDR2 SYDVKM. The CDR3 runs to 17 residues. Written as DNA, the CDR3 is TGTGCCAGCATTGGGGTCAAGGGGTTGAAGGGTTCGTTAGGGCAGTTCTTC. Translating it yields CASIGVKGLKGSLGQFF.

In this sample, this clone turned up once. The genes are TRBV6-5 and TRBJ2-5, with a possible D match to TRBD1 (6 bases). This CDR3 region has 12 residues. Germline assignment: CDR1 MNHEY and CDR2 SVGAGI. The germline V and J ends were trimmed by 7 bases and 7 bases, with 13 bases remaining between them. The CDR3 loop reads CASTTGRGTQYF. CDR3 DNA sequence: TGTGCCAGCACGACAGGACGGGGGACCCAGTACTTC.

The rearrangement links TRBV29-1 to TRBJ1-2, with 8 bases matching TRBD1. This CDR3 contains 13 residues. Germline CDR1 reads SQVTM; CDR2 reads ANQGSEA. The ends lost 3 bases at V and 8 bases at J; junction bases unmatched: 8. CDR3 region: CSVDFAGGKGYTF. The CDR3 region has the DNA TGCAGCGTTGATTTTGCAGGGGGCAAAGGCTACACCTTC. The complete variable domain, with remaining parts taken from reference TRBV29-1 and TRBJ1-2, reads SAVISQKPSRDICQRGTSLTIQCQVDSQVTMMFWYRQQPGQSLTLIATANQGSEATYESGFVIDKFPISRPNLTFSTLTVSNMSPEDSSIYLCSVDFAGGKGYTFGSGTRLTVV.

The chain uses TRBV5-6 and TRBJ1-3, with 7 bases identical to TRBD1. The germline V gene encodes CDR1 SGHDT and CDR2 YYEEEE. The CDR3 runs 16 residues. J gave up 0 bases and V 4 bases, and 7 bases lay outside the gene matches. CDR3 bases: TGTGCCAGCAGCCGCCGGACAGGTCGCTCTGGAAACACCATATATTTT. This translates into CASSRRTGRSGNTIYF.

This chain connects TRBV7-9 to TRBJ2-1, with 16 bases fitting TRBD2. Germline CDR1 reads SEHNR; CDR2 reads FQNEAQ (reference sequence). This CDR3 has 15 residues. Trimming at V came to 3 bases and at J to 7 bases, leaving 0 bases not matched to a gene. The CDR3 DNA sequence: TGTGCCAGCAGCTTGGGACTAGCGGGGGGGAATGAGCAGTTCTTC. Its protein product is CASSLGLAGGNEQFF.

CDR3 residues: CASSDLAGKETQYF. Here the CDR3 DNA reads TGTGCCAGCAGTGACCTAGCGGGTAAAGAGACCCAGTACTTC. The rearrangement links TRBV2 to TRBJ2-5, with 8 bases matching TRBD2. Germline V gene data show CDR1 as SNHLY and CDR2 as FYNNEI. Trimming removed 3 bases from V and 3 bases from J; junction bases left unmatched: 3. This CDR3 comprises 14 residues.